This T cell receptor (beta chain) is drawn from a study of blood T cell repertoires in COVID-19. Whole-study context: PBMCs, B-cell-depleted T cells, or T cells provided the cDNA or gDNA that made up the material.

TCRdb's copy holds only in-frame clones and misses some; the assay was immunoSEQ multiplex PCR. The table has hundreds of thousands of clones, around four fifths seen once; the top ten hold about 1.9%. There are 12 residues in the CDR3. Trimming removed 1 base at V and 8 bases at J, with 8 bases between. Looked up from germline, CDR1 is SGHVS and CDR2 is FNYEAQ. This sequence was found in a woman at least 80 years old with acute or convalescent COVID-19. The gene calls are TRBV7-6 and TRBJ1-2; no definite D call. Sequenced material: peripheral blood. CDR3 nucleotide sequence: TGTGCCAGCAGCTTAGGGGCTGGGGGCTACACCTTC. Translated: CASSLGAGGYTF.